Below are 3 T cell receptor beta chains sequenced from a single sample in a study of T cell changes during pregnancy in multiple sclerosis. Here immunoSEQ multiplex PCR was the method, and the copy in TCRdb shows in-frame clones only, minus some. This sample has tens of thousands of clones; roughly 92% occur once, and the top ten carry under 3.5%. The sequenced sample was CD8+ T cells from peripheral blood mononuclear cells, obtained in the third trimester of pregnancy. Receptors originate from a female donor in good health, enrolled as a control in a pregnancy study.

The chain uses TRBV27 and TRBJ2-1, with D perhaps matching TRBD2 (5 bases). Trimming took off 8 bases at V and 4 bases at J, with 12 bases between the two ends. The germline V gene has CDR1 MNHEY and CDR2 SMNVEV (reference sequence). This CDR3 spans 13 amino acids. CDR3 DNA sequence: TGTGCCAGCGCTCCGGGATGGTACAATGAGCAGTTCTTC. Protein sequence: CASAPGWYNEQFF.

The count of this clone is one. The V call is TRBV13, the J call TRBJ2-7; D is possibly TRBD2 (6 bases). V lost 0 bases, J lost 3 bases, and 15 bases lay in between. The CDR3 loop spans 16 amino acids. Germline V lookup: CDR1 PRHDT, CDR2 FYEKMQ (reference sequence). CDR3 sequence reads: CASSLGSIGGYYEQYF. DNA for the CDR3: TGTGCCAGCAGCTTAGGATCGATCGGGGGATACTACGAGCAGTACTTC.

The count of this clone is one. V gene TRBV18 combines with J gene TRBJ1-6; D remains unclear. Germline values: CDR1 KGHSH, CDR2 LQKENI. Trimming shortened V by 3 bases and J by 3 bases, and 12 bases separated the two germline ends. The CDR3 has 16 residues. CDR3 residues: CASSPDRLVYNSPLHF. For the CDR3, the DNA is TGTGCCAGCTCACCTGACCGACTGGTCTATAATTCACCCCTCCACTTT. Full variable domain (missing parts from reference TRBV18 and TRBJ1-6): NAGVMQNPRHLVRRRGQEARLRCSPMKGHSHVYWYRQLPEEGLKFMVYLQKENIIDESGMPKERFSAEFPKEGPSILRIQQVVRGDSAAYFCASSPDRLVYNSPLHFGNGTRLTVT.